This TCR beta chain was captured in a study of CD8+ T cells in alopecia areata. The CDR3 consists of 16 residues. With 2 bases removed from V and 9 bases from J, the gap between germline ends came to 22 bases. Germline V gives CDR1 MNHNY, CDR2 SVGAGI (reference sequence). It was cDNA, reverse transcribed from extracted RNA, that served as the sequencing template. Measured with immunoSEQ multiplex PCR; TCRdb has only the in-frame clones, and not every one. Of 9,000 to 15,000 clones listed, around 60% are singletons. Researchers took lesional scalp punch biopsies and peripheral blood from people who were alopecia areata patients.

The origin of this receptor is a human donor with alopecia areata. Sequencing was performed on skin. The chain links TRBV6-6 to TRBJ2-5, with TRBD2 as a possible D gene (5 bases). The DNA for the CDR3 is TGTGCCAGCAGTTACGGTTGGTTCGACTACATTAGTCCCCAGTACTTC. It is translated as CASSYGWFDYISPQYF.